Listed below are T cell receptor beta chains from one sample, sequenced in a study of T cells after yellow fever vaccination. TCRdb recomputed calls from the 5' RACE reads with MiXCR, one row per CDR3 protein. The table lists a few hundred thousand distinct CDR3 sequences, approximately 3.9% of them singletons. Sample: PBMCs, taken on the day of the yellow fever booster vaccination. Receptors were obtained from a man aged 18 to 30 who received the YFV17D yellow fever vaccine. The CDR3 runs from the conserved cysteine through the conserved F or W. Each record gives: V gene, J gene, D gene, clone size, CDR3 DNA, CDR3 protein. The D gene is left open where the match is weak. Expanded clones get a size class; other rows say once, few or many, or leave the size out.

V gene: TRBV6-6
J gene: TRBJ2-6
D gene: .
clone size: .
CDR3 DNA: TGTGCCAGCAGTTTACTCACAGGGTACGGGGCCAACGTCCTGACTTTC
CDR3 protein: CASSLLTGYGANVLTF

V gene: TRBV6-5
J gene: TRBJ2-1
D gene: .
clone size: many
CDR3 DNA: TGTGCCAGCAGTCGGGACTTTTCCAGTGAGCAGTTCTTC
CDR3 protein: CASSRDFSSEQFF

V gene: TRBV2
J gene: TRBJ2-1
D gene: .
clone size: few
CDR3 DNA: TGTGCCAGCAGGGGACTTTTGGCCACTGTTGGTGAGCAGTTCTTC
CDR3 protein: CASRGLLATVGEQFF

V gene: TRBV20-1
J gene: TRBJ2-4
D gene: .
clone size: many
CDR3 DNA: TGCAGTGCTAGAGACTACAGTAGAGCCAAAAACATTCAGTACTTC
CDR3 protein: CSARDYSRAKNIQYF

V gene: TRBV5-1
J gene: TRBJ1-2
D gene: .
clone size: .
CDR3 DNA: TGCGCCAGCAGCTCGACGGGCTCAGACTATGGCTACACCTTC
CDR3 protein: CASSSTGSDYGYTF

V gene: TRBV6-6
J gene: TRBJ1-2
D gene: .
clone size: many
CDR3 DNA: TGTGCCAGCAGTTACTCGAGTGCAGGGTTAACCTATGGCTACACCTTC
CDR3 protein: CASSYSSAGLTYGYTF

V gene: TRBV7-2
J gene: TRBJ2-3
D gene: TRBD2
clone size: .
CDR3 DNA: TGTGCCAGCAGCTTAGGGCTAGCGGGGGGGCCTGCGCAGTATTTT
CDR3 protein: CASSLGLAGGPAQYF

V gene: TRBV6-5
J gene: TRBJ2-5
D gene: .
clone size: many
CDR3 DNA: TGTGCCAGCGCTTCGCGGGGCGTGACCCAGTACTTC
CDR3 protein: CASASRGVTQYF

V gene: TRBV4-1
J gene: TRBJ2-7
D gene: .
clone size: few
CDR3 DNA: TGCGCCAGCAGCCAAGAGGCAGGGACCTACGAGCAGTACTTC
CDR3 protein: CASSQEAGTYEQYF

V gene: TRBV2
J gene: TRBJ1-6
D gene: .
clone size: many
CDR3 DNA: TGTGCCAGCAATCCACCTCCCTCCTATAATTCACCCCTCCACTTT
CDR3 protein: CASNPPPSYNSPLHF

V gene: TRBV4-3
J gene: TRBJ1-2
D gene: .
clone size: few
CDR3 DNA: TGCGCCAGCAGCCAAGGACCCGGCGCGCGTAGGGTTCACTATGGCTACACCTTC
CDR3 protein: CASSQGPGARRVHYGYTF

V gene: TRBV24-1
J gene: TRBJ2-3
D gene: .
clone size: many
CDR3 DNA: TGTGCCACCAGTCCCCAAGACCGGGGATTGCGGGATACGCAGTATTTT
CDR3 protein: CATSPQDRGLRDTQYF

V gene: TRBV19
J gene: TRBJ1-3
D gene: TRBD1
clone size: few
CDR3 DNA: TGTGCCAGTACCACAGGGGAGTCTGGAAACACCATATATTTT
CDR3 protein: CASTTGESGNTIYF

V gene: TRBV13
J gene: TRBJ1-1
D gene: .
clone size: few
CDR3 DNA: TGTGCCAGCAGCCCCCAGCGGCCTGAAGCTTTCTTT
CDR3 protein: CASSPQRPEAFF

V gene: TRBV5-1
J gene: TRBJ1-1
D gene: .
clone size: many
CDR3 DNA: TGCGCCAGCAGCTTGGCCGTATCGAACACTGAAGCTTTCTTT
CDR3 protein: CASSLAVSNTEAFF

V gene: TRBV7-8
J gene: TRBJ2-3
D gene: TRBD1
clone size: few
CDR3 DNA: TGTGCCAGCAGCTCACAGGGGGCCCGCACAGATACGCAGTATTTT
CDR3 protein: CASSSQGARTDTQYF

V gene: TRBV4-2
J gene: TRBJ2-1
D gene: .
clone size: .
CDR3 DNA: TGTGCCAGCAGCCAAGATGTAGGCTGGGGCAATGAGCAGTTCTTC
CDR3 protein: CASSQDVGWGNEQFF

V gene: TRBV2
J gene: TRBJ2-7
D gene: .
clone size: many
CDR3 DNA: TGTGCCAGCGGCGGTGGCTCCTACGAGCAGTACTTC
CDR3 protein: CASGGGSYEQYF

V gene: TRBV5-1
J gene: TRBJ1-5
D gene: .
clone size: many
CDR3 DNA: TGCGCCAGCAGCTTGTGGGGGACTCAGCCCCAGCATTTT
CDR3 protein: CASSLWGTQPQHF

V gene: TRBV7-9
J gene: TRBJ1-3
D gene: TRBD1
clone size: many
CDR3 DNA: TGTGCCAGCAGCGTACGCCAGACAGGGTCCGGAAACACCATATATTTT
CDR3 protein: CASSVRQTGSGNTIYF

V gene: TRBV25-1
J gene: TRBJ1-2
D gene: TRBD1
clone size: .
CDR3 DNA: TGTGCCAGCAGTGGACGACTCACCCACGATCAGGGGGTGGGGGAATATGGCTACACCTTC
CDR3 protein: CASSGRLTHDQGVGEYGYTF

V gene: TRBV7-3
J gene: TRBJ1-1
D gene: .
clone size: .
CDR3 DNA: TGTGCCAGCGGGCTCGGGGGCACTGAAGCTTTCTTT
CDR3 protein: CASGLGGTEAFF

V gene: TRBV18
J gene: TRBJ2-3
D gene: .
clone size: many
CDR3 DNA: TGTGCCAGCTCTCCGTCCGGGGATACGCAGTATTTT
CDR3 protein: CASSPSGDTQYF

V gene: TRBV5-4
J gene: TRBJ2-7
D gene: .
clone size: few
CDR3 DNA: TGTGCCAGCAGCTCATCGGGACAGCGGGCCTACGAGCAGTACTTC
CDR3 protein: CASSSSGQRAYEQYF

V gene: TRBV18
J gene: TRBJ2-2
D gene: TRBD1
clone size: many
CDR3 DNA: TGTGCCAGCTCACCACCGCGACAGGGGAACACCGGGGAGCTGTTTTTT
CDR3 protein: CASSPPRQGNTGELFF

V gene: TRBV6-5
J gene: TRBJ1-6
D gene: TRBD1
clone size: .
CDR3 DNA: TGTGCCAGCAGACCCCCGGACAGGGCGTCGTCACCCCTCCACTTT
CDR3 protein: CASRPPDRASSPLHF

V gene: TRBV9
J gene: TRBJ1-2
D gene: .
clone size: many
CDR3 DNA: TGTGCCAGCACACCCGGCGGGGGACCCAACTATGGCTACACCTTC
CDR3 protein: CASTPGGGPNYGYTF

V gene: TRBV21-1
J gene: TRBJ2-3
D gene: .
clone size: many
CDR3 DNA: TGTGCCAGCAGCCCCCGGGACTGTACTAGCACAGATACGCAGTATTTT
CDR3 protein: CASSPRDCTSTDTQYF

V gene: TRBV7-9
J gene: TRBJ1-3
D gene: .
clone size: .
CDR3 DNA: TGTGCCAGCACTGCCTGGCAGCGCTCTGGAAACACCATATATTTT
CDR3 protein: CASTAWQRSGNTIYF

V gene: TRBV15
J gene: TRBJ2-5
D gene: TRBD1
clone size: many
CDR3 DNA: TGTGCCACCAGCAGAGATCGGACAGGGGAAGAGACCCAGTACTTC
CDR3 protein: CATSRDRTGEETQYF

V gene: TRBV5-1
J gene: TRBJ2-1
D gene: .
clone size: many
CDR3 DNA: TGCGCCAGCAGCTTGGGGGGGGGCCCCTACAATGAGCAGTTCTTC
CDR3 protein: CASSLGGGPYNEQFF

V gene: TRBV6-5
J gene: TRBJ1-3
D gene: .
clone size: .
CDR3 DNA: TGTGCCAGCAGGAGTCAAGGGTTGGGAAACACCATATATTTT
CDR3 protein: CASRSQGLGNTIYF

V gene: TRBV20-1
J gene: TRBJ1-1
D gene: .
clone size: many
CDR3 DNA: TGCAGTGCTAGAGCGGGGGAGAACACTGAAGCTTTCTTT
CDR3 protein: CSARAGENTEAFF

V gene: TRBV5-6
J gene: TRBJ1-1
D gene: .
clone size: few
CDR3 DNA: TGTGCCAGCAGCTTGACAGGGATCACTGAAGCTTTCTTT
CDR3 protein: CASSLTGITEAFF

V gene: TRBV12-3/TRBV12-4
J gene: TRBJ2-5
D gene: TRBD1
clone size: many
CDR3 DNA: TGTGCCAGCAGTTTCCCGGGACAGGGTATAGAGACCCAGTACTTC
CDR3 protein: CASSFPGQGIETQYF

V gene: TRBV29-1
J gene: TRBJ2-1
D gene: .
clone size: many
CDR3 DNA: TGCAGCGTTAAGAGGGGAGGAAGCTACAATGAGCAGTTCTTC
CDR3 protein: CSVKRGGSYNEQFF

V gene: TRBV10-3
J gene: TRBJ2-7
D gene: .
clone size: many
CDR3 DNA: TGTGCCATCAGTGACACTAAGGGACGGATCGAGCAGTACTTC
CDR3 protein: CAISDTKGRIEQYF

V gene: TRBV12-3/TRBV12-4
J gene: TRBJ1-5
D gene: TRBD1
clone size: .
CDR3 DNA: TGTGCCAGCAGCCCGGGGGCCGGACAGGGGGCGCGGGGCAATCAGCCCCAGCATTTT
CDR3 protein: CASSPGAGQGARGNQPQHF

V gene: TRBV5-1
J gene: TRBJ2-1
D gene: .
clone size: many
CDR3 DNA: TGCGCCAGCAGCTTCAGGCATGAGCAGTTCTTC
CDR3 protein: CASSFRHEQFF

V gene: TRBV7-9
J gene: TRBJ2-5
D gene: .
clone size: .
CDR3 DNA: TGTGCCAGCAGCTTTCGTGGCGTGGGAGTGGAGACCCAGTACTTC
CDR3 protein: CASSFRGVGVETQYF

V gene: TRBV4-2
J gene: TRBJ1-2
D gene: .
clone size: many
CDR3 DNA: TGTGCCAGCAGCCAAGGAGGGGCAGGGGCTAGAAATGGCTACACCTTC
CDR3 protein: CASSQGGAGARNGYTF

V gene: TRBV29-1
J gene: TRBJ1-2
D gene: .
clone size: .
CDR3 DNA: TGCAGCGTTGTATCGTCCGGCTACACCTTC
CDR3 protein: CSVVSSGYTF

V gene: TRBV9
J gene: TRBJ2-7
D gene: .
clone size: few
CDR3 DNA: TGTGCCAGCAGCGTAGATGCCGCGCAGGGACGTCAATACTTC
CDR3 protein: CASSVDAAQGRQYF

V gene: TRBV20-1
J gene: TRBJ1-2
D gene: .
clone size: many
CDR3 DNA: TGCAGTGCTAGATTCGGGCAGGGGCGCGATGGCTACACCTTC
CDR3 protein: CSARFGQGRDGYTF

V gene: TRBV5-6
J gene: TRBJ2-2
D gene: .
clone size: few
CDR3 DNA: TGTGCCAGCAGCCCCAACCTGGGACTGGACACCGGGGAGCTGTTTTTT
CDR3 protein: CASSPNLGLDTGELFF

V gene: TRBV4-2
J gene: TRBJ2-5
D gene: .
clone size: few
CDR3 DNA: TGTGCCAGCAGAGCTGGGGACTACCAAGAGACCCAGTACTTC
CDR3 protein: CASRAGDYQETQYF

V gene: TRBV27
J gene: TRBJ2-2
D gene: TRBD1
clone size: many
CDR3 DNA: TGTGCCAGCACCAACCCGGGACAGGGAACCGGGGAGCTGTTTTTT
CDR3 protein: CASTNPGQGTGELFF

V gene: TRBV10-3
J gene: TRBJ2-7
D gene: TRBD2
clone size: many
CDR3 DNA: TGTGCCATCAGTCCGGGACTAGCGGCCTACGAGCAGTACTTC
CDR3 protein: CAISPGLAAYEQYF

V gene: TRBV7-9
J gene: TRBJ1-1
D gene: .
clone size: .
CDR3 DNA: TGTGCCAGCAGCTTAGCGGCAGGGGCGAACACTGAAGCTTTCTTT
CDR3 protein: CASSLAAGANTEAFF

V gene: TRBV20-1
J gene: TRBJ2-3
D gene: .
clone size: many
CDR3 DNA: TGCAGTGCTAGAGATCCATCATCCGGGACCCCGGGAGATACGCAGTATTTT
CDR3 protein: CSARDPSSGTPGDTQYF